The 9 T cell receptor beta chains below come from one sample, sequenced in a study of blood T cells in healthy people across ages. It was with a sample-barcoded 5' primer and a J-beta primer mix that a second PCR of about 7 to 12 cycles was run. From the 5' RACE reads, TCRdb called clonotypes with MiXCR, one entry per CDR3 protein. The table records 730,000 or so distinct CDR3 sequences, more than 40% of them present only once. The sample was blood. Every receptor here comes from a woman aged 55-70 years in good health.

This clonotype came up many times. This chain links TRBV12-3 or TRBV12-4 with TRBJ1-2; the D is unclear. V dropped 6 bases and J dropped 0 bases, with 5 bases sitting between them. The CDR3 totals 12 residues. DNA of the CDR3: TGTGCCAGCAGCCAGACTAACTATGGCTACACCTTC. Translated: CASSQTNYGYTF.

The chain couples TRBV3-1 to TRBJ2-5; possibly TRBD2 for D (5 bases). The germline V gene has CDR1 LGHDT and CDR2 YNNKEL (reference sequence). CDR3 length: 16 residues. The V gene lost 0 bases and the J gene lost 5 bases, with 16 bases spanning the gap. The CDR3: CASSQDRGDYGETQYF. The CDR3 DNA reads TGTGCCAGCAGCCAAGATCGTGGAGACTACGGGGAGACCCAGTACTTC.

The rearrangement links TRBV3-1 to TRBJ1-1; D may be TRBD1 (5 bases). The CDR3 consists of 12 residues. V lost 2 bases and J 8 bases, leaving 9 bases between the germline ends. Germline V gene sequence: CDR1 LGHDT, CDR2 YNNKEL (reference sequence). This chain's CDR3 is CASSQWGIEAFF. CDR3 coding DNA: TGTGCCAGCAGCCAATGGGGGATAGAAGCTTTCTTT.

This clonotype was recorded at least ten times. The chain joins TRBV27 to TRBJ1-6; D perhaps matches TRBD1 (5 bases). CDR1 is MNHEY and CDR2 is SMNVEV in the germline V gene (reference sequence). V lost 3 bases and J lost 10, with 13 bases in between. This CDR3 comprises 14 residues. CDR3 in amino acids: CASSLGQGGSPLHF. CDR3 in DNA: TGTGCCAGCAGTTTGGGTCAGGGCGGATCACCCCTCCACTTT.

The V and J genes are TRBV20-1 and TRBJ2-5; D is perhaps TRBD1 or TRBD2 (5 bases each). The length of the CDR3 is 17 residues. The V end lost 7 bases, the J end lost 1 base, and 25 bases lay between the germline ends. CDR1 DFQATT and CDR2 SNEGSKA come from the germline V gene (reference sequence). DNA for the CDR3: TGCAGTGTGAGGGGTCTGGCGCGGCCGACACTCCAAGAGACCCAGTACTTC. Translating gives CSVRGLARPTLQETQYF.

V gene TRBV20-1 combines with J gene TRBJ2-3; TRBD1 agrees at 9 bases. Germline V gene data show CDR1 as DFQATT and CDR2 as SNEGSKA (reference sequence). Trimming removed 3 bases from V and 3 bases from J; junction bases left unmatched: 13. This CDR3 contains 17 residues. CDR3 nucleotides: TGCAGTGCTAGGGTTGGCCCGGGACAGGGAGTTACAGATACGCAGTATTTT. It codes for CSARVGPGQGVTDTQYF.

This clonotype appeared a single time. V usage is TRBV9 and J usage is TRBJ2-7; no reliable D call. This CDR3 has 14 residues. CDR1 and CDR2 (germline): SGDLS, YYNGEE. Deletions cut 0 bases from V and 4 bases from J, with 11 bases between. CDR3 DNA: TGTGCCAGCAGCGTAGGTGGGAATAAGTACGAGCAGTACTTC. The encoded protein is CASSVGGNKYEQYF.

The V and J genes are TRBV7-2 and TRBJ2-5, with TRBD1 matching 8 bases. Looked up from germline, CDR1 is SGHTA and CDR2 is FQGNSA. The V segment lost 5 bases and the J segment 5 bases; nucleotides outside the gene matches: 10. This CDR3 has 15 amino acids. CDR3 sequence (DNA): TGTGCCAGCAGCAAACGACAGGGGCGCTCGGAGACCCAGTACTTC. Protein sequence: CASSKRQGRSETQYF.

The V and J genes are TRBV15 and TRBJ2-7; 9 positions match TRBD2. The ends lost 4 bases at V and 0 bases at J; junction bases unmatched: 1. The CDR3 runs to 14 residues. CDR1 is LNHNV and CDR2 is YYDKDF in the germline V gene (reference sequence). CDR3 loop: CATSISGSSYEQYF. The CDR3 nucleotides read TGTGCCACCAGCATTAGCGGGAGCTCCTACGAGCAGTACTTC.